Below, one T cell receptor beta chain is given with its context. The source of the sample is a study of monozygotic twins with cystic fibrosis. Data came from immunoSEQ multiplex PCR; TCRdb stores just in-frame clones and leaves some out. The table records just under 20,000 clones, 75% to 95% of them present only once. V lost 0 bases and J 5 bases, leaving 14 bases between the germline ends. This CDR3 region has 15 residues. The germline CDR1 and CDR2 sequences are GTSNPN and SVGIG (reference sequence). This rearrangement joins TRBV30 to TRBJ2-1; a weak D match, TRBD1 (5 bases). The receptor was isolated from a girl aged 2-10 years with cystic fibrosis. The specimen sequenced was blood. This CDR3 reads CAWSVSLLGDNEQFF. In DNA form, the CDR3 reads TGTGCCTGGAGTGTAAGCCTGTTAGGGGACAATGAGCAGTTCTTC. Filled out from reference TRBV30 and TRBJ2-1, the complete variable domain reads SQTIHQWPATLVQPVGSPLSLECTVEGTSNPNLYWYRQAAGRGLQLLFYSVGIGQISSEVPQNLSASRPQDRQFILSSKKLLLSDSGFYLCAWSVSLLGDNEQFFGPGTRLTVL.